Listed below are T cell receptor beta chains from one sample, sequenced in a study of Ad26.COV2.S vaccination and SARS-CoV-2 variants. TCRdb's table, derived via immunoSEQ multiplex PCR, lists solely in-frame clones and lacks some. The table includes 350,000 to 550,000 clones, 89% detected once. The sequences come from peripheral blood, collected in a trial of Ad26.COV2.S vaccine versus placebo. Source of these receptors: a person between 18 and 60 years old who received the Ad26.COV2.S COVID-19 vaccine or a placebo. Both conserved end residues are part of each CDR3. Fields, in order: clone size, CDR3 length, V gene, J gene, D gene, CDR3 DNA, CDR3 protein. A D gene is named only where the DNA matches it firmly. Clone size, where shown, is once, few, many, or a class for clones that have expanded.

clone size: -
CDR3 length: 15
V gene: TRBV6-1
J gene: TRBJ1-2
D gene: -
CDR3 DNA: TGTGCCAGCAGTGAACGGCAGGTCACGTACTATGGCTACACCTTC
CDR3 protein: CASSERQVTYYGYTF

clone size: few
CDR3 length: 13
V gene: TRBV18
J gene: TRBJ2-5
D gene: TRBD1
CDR3 DNA: TGTGCCAGCTCACCACCAGGGGGCGAGACCCAGTACTTC
CDR3 protein: CASSPPGGETQYF

clone size: -
CDR3 length: 14
V gene: TRBV5-4
J gene: TRBJ2-1
D gene: -
CDR3 DNA: TGTGCCAGCAGCTTGGTTCTAGCCGGCGATGAGCAGTTCTTC
CDR3 protein: CASSLVLAGDEQFF

clone size: -
CDR3 length: 19
V gene: TRBV11-2
J gene: TRBJ2-1
D gene: TRBD2
CDR3 DNA: TGTGCCAGCAGCTTAGATCATAGTTTCAGCGGGGGGGCCGTTGATGAGCAGTTCTTC
CDR3 protein: CASSLDHSFSGGAVDEQFF

clone size: -
CDR3 length: 13
V gene: TRBV7-9
J gene: TRBJ1-1
D gene: -
CDR3 DNA: TGTGCCAGCAGCCGATACCAGAACACTGAAGCTTTCTTT
CDR3 protein: CASSRYQNTEAFF

clone size: few
CDR3 length: 15
V gene: TRBV5-6
J gene: TRBJ2-2
D gene: -
CDR3 DNA: TGTGCCAGCAGCCCTACCCCGTCAGGGACCGGGGAGCTGTTTTTT
CDR3 protein: CASSPTPSGTGELFF

clone size: -
CDR3 length: 13
V gene: TRBV5-4
J gene: TRBJ1-2
D gene: -
CDR3 DNA: TGTGCCAGCAGGTATAGGAGCGGCTATGGCTACACCTTC
CDR3 protein: CASRYRSGYGYTF

clone size: -
CDR3 length: 14
V gene: TRBV9
J gene: TRBJ2-3
D gene: -
CDR3 DNA: TGTGCCAGCAGCGCCGCTTGGGACACAGATACGCAGTATTTT
CDR3 protein: CASSAAWDTDTQYF

clone size: -
CDR3 length: 13
V gene: TRBV28
J gene: TRBJ1-6
D gene: TRBD1
CDR3 DNA: TGTGCCAGCAGCTCTACAGGGGTGTCACCCCTCCACTTT
CDR3 protein: CASSSTGVSPLHF

clone size: -
CDR3 length: 13
V gene: TRBV7-3
J gene: TRBJ2-3
D gene: -
CDR3 DNA: TGTGCCAGCGGGCGGGGCGGAACAGATACGCAGTATTTT
CDR3 protein: CASGRGGTDTQYF

clone size: -
CDR3 length: 14
V gene: TRBV9
J gene: TRBJ2-1
D gene: -
CDR3 DNA: TGTGCCAGCAGCGCTCTGGCCCAATACAATGAGCAGTTCTTC
CDR3 protein: CASSALAQYNEQFF

clone size: -
CDR3 length: 15
V gene: TRBV13
J gene: TRBJ2-3
D gene: -
CDR3 DNA: TGTGCCAGCAGCTCGGCGACGGACTACACAGATACGCAGTATTTT
CDR3 protein: CASSSATDYTDTQYF

clone size: -
CDR3 length: 14
V gene: TRBV3-1/TRBV3-2
J gene: TRBJ2-7
D gene: -
CDR3 DNA: TGTGCCAGCAGCCAAGTAGGCAGCTCCTACGAGCAGTACTTC
CDR3 protein: CASSQVGSSYEQYF

clone size: -
CDR3 length: 16
V gene: TRBV7-2
J gene: TRBJ2-2
D gene: -
CDR3 DNA: TGTGCCAGCAGTCGAAGCGACGGGGGACGGGCCGGGGAGCTGTTTTTT
CDR3 protein: CASSRSDGGRAGELFF

clone size: few
CDR3 length: 13
V gene: TRBV5-4
J gene: TRBJ2-2
D gene: -
CDR3 DNA: TGTGCCAGCGGGACTTCCGTCACCGGGGAGCTGTTTTTT
CDR3 protein: CASGTSVTGELFF

clone size: -
CDR3 length: 16
V gene: TRBV7-6
J gene: TRBJ2-5
D gene: -
CDR3 DNA: TGTGCCAGCAGCTTAGTGCGGGCACAGGGTGGGGAGACCCAGTACTTC
CDR3 protein: CASSLVRAQGGETQYF

clone size: -
CDR3 length: 12
V gene: TRBV7-2
J gene: TRBJ2-7
D gene: -
CDR3 DNA: TGTGCCAGCAGCTTAGTTTCTTTCGAGCAGTACTTC
CDR3 protein: CASSLVSFEQYF

clone size: -
CDR3 length: 14
V gene: TRBV11-2
J gene: TRBJ2-7
D gene: TRBD1
CDR3 DNA: TGTGCCAGCAGTTATAACAGGGGTCTCAACGAGCAGTACTTC
CDR3 protein: CASSYNRGLNEQYF

clone size: -
CDR3 length: 13
V gene: TRBV19
J gene: TRBJ2-3
D gene: -
CDR3 DNA: TGTGCCAGTACGAGGGGGAAGACAGATACGCAGTATTTT
CDR3 protein: CASTRGKTDTQYF

clone size: -
CDR3 length: 16
V gene: TRBV15
J gene: TRBJ2-5
D gene: TRBD2
CDR3 DNA: TGTGCCACCAGCAGACCTACTAGCGGGAGTACGGAGACCCAGTACTTC
CDR3 protein: CATSRPTSGSTETQYF

clone size: -
CDR3 length: 16
V gene: TRBV28
J gene: TRBJ2-1
D gene: -
CDR3 DNA: TGTGCCAGCAGTTTATACAGGGGAACTAGCCACAATGAGCAGTTCTTC
CDR3 protein: CASSLYRGTSHNEQFF

clone size: -
CDR3 length: 15
V gene: TRBV19
J gene: TRBJ1-1
D gene: -
CDR3 DNA: TGTGCCAGTAGTAATATTGGAGGGTATGACACTGAAGCTTTCTTT
CDR3 protein: CASSNIGGYDTEAFF

clone size: -
CDR3 length: 19
V gene: TRBV7-2
J gene: TRBJ1-6
D gene: -
CDR3 DNA: TGTGCCAGCAGCTTAGATCTTGGCAGGGAGGGCACCTATAATTCACCCCTCCACTTT
CDR3 protein: CASSLDLGREGTYNSPLHF

clone size: -
CDR3 length: 13
V gene: TRBV27
J gene: TRBJ2-1
D gene: -
CDR3 DNA: TGTGCCAGCAGTTTCAGGGACGGCAATGAGCAGTTCTTC
CDR3 protein: CASSFRDGNEQFF

clone size: -
CDR3 length: 16
V gene: TRBV28
J gene: TRBJ2-5
D gene: TRBD2
CDR3 DNA: TGTGCCAGCAGTCAACGATTAGCGGGGGGGCAGGAGACCCAGTACTTC
CDR3 protein: CASSQRLAGGQETQYF

clone size: -
CDR3 length: 13
V gene: TRBV5-4
J gene: TRBJ2-2
D gene: -
CDR3 DNA: TGTGCCAGCAGCCCGGCGGGCACCGGGGAGCTGTTTTTT
CDR3 protein: CASSPAGTGELFF

clone size: -
CDR3 length: 15
V gene: TRBV4-3
J gene: TRBJ1-2
D gene: TRBD1
CDR3 DNA: TGCGCCAGCAGCCAAAAGGGACAGGAGTACTATGGCTACACCTTC
CDR3 protein: CASSQKGQEYYGYTF

clone size: -
CDR3 length: 15
V gene: TRBV18
J gene: TRBJ2-2
D gene: TRBD1
CDR3 DNA: TGTGCCAGCTCACCCGGGACAGGGGACACCGGGGAGCTGTTTTTT
CDR3 protein: CASSPGTGDTGELFF

clone size: -
CDR3 length: 16
V gene: TRBV5-5
J gene: TRBJ1-6
D gene: -
CDR3 DNA: TGTGCCAGCAGCTCCCTACAGCTAGTTCGGGATTCACCCCTCCACTTT
CDR3 protein: CASSSLQLVRDSPLHF

clone size: -
CDR3 length: 11
V gene: TRBV20-1
J gene: TRBJ1-1
D gene: -
CDR3 DNA: TGCAGTGCTAGAGATCTGGGTGAAGCTTTCTTT
CDR3 protein: CSARDLGEAFF

clone size: -
CDR3 length: 13
V gene: TRBV6-6
J gene: TRBJ1-5
D gene: -
CDR3 DNA: TGTGCCAGCAGTCGTCAGGCTAATCAGCCCCAGCATTTT
CDR3 protein: CASSRQANQPQHF

clone size: -
CDR3 length: 14
V gene: TRBV27
J gene: TRBJ1-4
D gene: -
CDR3 DNA: TGTGCCAGCAGTCTCCTGGGGGTTAATGAAAAACTGTTTTTT
CDR3 protein: CASSLLGVNEKLFF

clone size: -
CDR3 length: 20
V gene: TRBV5-1
J gene: TRBJ2-1
D gene: TRBD2
CDR3 DNA: TGCGCCAGCAGCAGAAAACTAGCGGGAGGACCTAATACCTACTACAATGAGCAGTTCTTC
CDR3 protein: CASSRKLAGGPNTYYNEQFF

clone size: -
CDR3 length: 16
V gene: TRBV10-3
J gene: TRBJ2-5
D gene: TRBD1
CDR3 DNA: TGTGCCATCAGTGAAGGGGACAGGGGGAAGGGTGAGACCCAGTACTTC
CDR3 protein: CAISEGDRGKGETQYF

clone size: -
CDR3 length: 20
V gene: TRBV11-3
J gene: TRBJ2-6
D gene: -
CDR3 DNA: TGTGCCAGCAGCTTAGGGGGGCTTGACGGAACCTTTACTGGGGCCAACGTCCTGACTTTC
CDR3 protein: CASSLGGLDGTFTGANVLTF

clone size: -
CDR3 length: 13
V gene: TRBV19
J gene: TRBJ1-1
D gene: TRBD1
CDR3 DNA: TGTGCCAGTAGTGGGGGGACAGGGCCTGAAGCTTTCTTT
CDR3 protein: CASSGGTGPEAFF

clone size: -
CDR3 length: 11
V gene: TRBV2
J gene: TRBJ1-4
D gene: -
CDR3 DNA: TGTGCCAGCAGTGGTTACGAAAAACTGTTTTTT
CDR3 protein: CASSGYEKLFF

clone size: -
CDR3 length: 15
V gene: TRBV5-4
J gene: TRBJ2-1
D gene: TRBD2
CDR3 DNA: TGTGCCAGCAGCTCTACTAGCGGACCCTACAATGAGCAGTTCTTC
CDR3 protein: CASSSTSGPYNEQFF

clone size: -
CDR3 length: 15
V gene: TRBV4-1
J gene: TRBJ2-7
D gene: -
CDR3 DNA: TGCGCCAGCAGCCCCCGAGGGGAAGCGGACCTAGAGCAGTACTTC
CDR3 protein: CASSPRGEADLEQYF

clone size: once
CDR3 length: 14
V gene: TRBV5-4
J gene: TRBJ1-2
D gene: -
CDR3 DNA: TGTGCCAGCAGCTTGGTTGGCGGGGGCAATGGCTACACCTTC
CDR3 protein: CASSLVGGGNGYTF

clone size: few
CDR3 length: 15
V gene: TRBV5-6
J gene: TRBJ1-5
D gene: -
CDR3 DNA: TGTGCCAGCAGCCGCTCAGAGTATAGCAATCAGCCCCAGCATTTT
CDR3 protein: CASSRSEYSNQPQHF

clone size: -
CDR3 length: 15
V gene: TRBV30
J gene: TRBJ1-1
D gene: -
CDR3 DNA: TGTGCCTGGAGTGTCTCGGGGGGCCAAATTCTGAAAGCTTTCTTT
CDR3 protein: CAWSVSGGQILKAFF

clone size: -
CDR3 length: 15
V gene: TRBV19
J gene: TRBJ2-1
D gene: TRBD2
CDR3 DNA: TGTGCCAGTAGTATAGATCTGGAACTAGCGGGGCAGCAGTTCTTC
CDR3 protein: CASSIDLELAGQQFF

clone size: -
CDR3 length: 15
V gene: TRBV11-2
J gene: TRBJ1-1
D gene: TRBD1
CDR3 DNA: TGTGCCAGCAGCTCCCCTCGGACAGGAGAGACTGAAGCTTTCTTT
CDR3 protein: CASSSPRTGETEAFF

clone size: once
CDR3 length: 18
V gene: TRBV3-1/TRBV3-2
J gene: TRBJ2-5
D gene: TRBD2
CDR3 DNA: TGTGCCAGCAGCCAAGACCCCTTCAGCGGGAGTAGGAGAGAGACCCAGTACTTC
CDR3 protein: CASSQDPFSGSRRETQYF

clone size: -
CDR3 length: 13
V gene: TRBV18
J gene: TRBJ2-3
D gene: -
CDR3 DNA: TGTGCCAGCTCAAGAATTACCACAGATACGCAGTATTTT
CDR3 protein: CASSRITTDTQYF

clone size: -
CDR3 length: 16
V gene: TRBV24-1
J gene: TRBJ2-2
D gene: TRBD1
CDR3 DNA: TGTGCCACCAGTGATTCACAGGGGGCGTCTGGCGGGGAGCTGTTTTTT
CDR3 protein: CATSDSQGASGGELFF

clone size: few
CDR3 length: 14
V gene: TRBV5-1
J gene: TRBJ2-5
D gene: -
CDR3 DNA: TGCGCCAGCAGCTTGGTCGGGAACCAAGAGACCCAGTACTTC
CDR3 protein: CASSLVGNQETQYF